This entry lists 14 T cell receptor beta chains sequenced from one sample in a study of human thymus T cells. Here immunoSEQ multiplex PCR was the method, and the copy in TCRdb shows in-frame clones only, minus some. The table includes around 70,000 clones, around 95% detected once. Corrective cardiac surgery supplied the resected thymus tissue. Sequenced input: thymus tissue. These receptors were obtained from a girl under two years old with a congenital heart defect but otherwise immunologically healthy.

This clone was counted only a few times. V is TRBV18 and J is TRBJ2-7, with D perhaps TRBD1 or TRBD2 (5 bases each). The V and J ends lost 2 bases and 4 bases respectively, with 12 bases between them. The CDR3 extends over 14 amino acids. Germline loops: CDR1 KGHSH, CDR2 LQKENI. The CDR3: CASSPRDGGYEQYF. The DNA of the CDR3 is TGTGCCAGCTCACCAAGGGACGGAGGATACGAGCAGTACTTC.

The CDR3 region is CASSIEGDSPAEQFF. CDR3 DNA sequence: TGTGCCAGTAGTATAGAAGGGGACTCTCCCGCGGAGCAGTTCTTC. The V gene is TRBV19, the J gene TRBJ2-1; D may be TRBD2 (6 bases). Germline values: CDR1 LNHDA, CDR2 SQIVND (reference sequence). This CDR3 is 15 amino acids long. The V and J ends lost 0 bases and 10 bases respectively, with 16 bases between them.

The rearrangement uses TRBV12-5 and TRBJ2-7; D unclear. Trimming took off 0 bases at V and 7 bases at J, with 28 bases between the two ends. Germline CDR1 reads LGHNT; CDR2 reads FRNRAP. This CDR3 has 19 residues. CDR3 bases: TGTGCTAGTGGTTTGGTACAGCTGTGCCTCGGAAACCCCGGCTGGGAGCAGTACTTC. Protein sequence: CASGLVQLCLGNPGWEQYF.

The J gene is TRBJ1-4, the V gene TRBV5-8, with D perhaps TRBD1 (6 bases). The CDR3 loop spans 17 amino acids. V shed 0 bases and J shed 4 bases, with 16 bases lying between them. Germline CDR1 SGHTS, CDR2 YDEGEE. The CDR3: CASSLAWPGANNEKLFF. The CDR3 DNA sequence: TGTGCCAGCAGCTTGGCTTGGCCAGGGGCCAATAATGAAAAACTGTTTTTT.

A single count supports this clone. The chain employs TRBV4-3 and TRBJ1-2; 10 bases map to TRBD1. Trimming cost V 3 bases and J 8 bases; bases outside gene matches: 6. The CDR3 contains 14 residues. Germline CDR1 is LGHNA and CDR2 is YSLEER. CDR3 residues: CASSQATGGLGYTF. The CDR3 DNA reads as TGCGCCAGCAGCCAGGCGACAGGGGGCTTAGGCTACACCTTC.

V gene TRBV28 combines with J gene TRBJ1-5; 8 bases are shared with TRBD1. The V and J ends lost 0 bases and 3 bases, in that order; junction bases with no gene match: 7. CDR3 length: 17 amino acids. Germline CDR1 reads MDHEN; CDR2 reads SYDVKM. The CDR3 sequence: CASSLWPGQAHNQPQHF. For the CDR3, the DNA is TGTGCCAGCAGTTTATGGCCGGGACAGGCCCACAATCAGCCCCAGCATTTT.

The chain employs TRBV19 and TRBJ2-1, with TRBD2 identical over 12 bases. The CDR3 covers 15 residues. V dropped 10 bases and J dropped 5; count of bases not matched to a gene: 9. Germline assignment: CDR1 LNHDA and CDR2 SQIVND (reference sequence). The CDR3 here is CATATSGSSDNEQFF. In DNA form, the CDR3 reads TGTGCCACCGCGACTAGCGGGAGTTCTGACAATGAGCAGTTCTTC.

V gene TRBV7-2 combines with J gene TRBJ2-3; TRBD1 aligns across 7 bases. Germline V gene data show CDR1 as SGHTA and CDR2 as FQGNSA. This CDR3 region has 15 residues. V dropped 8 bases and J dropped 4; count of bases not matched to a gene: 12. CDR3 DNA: TGTGCCAGCGGGGATCCAGGGGGTTCGGCAGATACGCAGTATTTT. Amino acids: CASGDPGGSADTQYF.

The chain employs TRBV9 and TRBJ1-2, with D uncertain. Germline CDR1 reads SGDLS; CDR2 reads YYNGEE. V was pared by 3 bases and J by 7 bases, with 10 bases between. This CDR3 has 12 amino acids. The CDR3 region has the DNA TGTGCCAGCAGCGCCGTCCGGCCTGGCTACACCTTC. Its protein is CASSAVRPGYTF.

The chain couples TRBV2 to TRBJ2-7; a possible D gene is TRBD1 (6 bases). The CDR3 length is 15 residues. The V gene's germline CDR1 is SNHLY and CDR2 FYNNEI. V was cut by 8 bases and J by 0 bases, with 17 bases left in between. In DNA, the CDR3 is TGTGCCAGCTCAGGGCGGCAGGGGTCCTCCTACGAGCAGTACTTC. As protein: CASSGRQGSSYEQYF.

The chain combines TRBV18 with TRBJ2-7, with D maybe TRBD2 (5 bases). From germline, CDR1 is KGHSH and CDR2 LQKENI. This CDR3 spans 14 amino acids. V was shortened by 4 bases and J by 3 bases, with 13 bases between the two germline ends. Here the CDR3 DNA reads TGTGCCAGCTCACTGGACGGCGGGTACTACGAGCAGTACTTC. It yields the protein CASSLDGGYYEQYF.

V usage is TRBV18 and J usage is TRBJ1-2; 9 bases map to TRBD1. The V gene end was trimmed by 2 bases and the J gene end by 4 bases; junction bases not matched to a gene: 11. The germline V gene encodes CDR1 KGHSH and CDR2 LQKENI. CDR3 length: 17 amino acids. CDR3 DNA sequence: TGTGCCAGCTCACCATATTACCGGGACAGGGTTGCCTATGGCTACACCTTC. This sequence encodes CASSPYYRDRVAYGYTF.

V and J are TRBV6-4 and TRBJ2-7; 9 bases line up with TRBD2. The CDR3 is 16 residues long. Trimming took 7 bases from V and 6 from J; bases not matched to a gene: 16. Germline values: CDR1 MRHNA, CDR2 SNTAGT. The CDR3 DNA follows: TGTGCCAGCACCCTCTCCTGCGGGAGGGCCGGATGCGAGCAGTACTTC. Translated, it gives CASTLSCGRAGCEQYF.

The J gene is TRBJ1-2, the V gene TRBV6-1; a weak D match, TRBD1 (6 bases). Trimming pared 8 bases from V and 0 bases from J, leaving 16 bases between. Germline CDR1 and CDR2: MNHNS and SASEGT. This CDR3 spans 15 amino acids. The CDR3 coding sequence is TGTGCCAGCGTCGGACAGCTAAGTTCTAACTATGGCTACACCTTC. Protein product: CASVGQLSSNYGYTF.